Listed below are T cell receptor beta chains from one sample, sequenced in a study of identical twins. TCRdb ran MiXCR on the 5' RACE reads and lists one entry per CDR3 protein. Found here are approximately 620,000 distinct CDR3 sequences, 8% to 9% of them singletons; the top ten hold roughly 0.9%. The same data also contributed to another study, on yellow fever vaccine responses in identical twins.

The specimen was PBMCs. The receptor source for this set is a woman younger than 35 in good health. Each CDR3 is given with its conserved first and last residue. A D gene is named only where the DNA matches it firmly. Expanded clones get a size class; other rows say once, few or many, or leave the size out.

J: TRBJ2-7; size: -; V: TRBV2; D: TRBD2; CDR3: CASRWGLATAEQYF; DNA: TGTGCCAGCAGGTGGGGACTAGCAACCGCCGAGCAGTACTTC
J: TRBJ2-3; size: many; V: TRBV7-6; D: -; CDR3: CASSLGPVPWDTQYF; DNA: TGTGCCAGCAGCTTAGGACCTGTCCCTTGGGATACGCAGTATTTT
J: TRBJ2-1; size: few; V: TRBV11-2; D: TRBD1; CDR3: CASSRRDRGIDNEQFF; DNA: TGTGCCAGCAGCAGGCGGGACAGGGGAATCGACAATGAGCAGTTCTTC
J: TRBJ1-4; size: -; V: TRBV7-9; D: -; CDR3: CASSPGGRSNEKLFF; DNA: TGTGCCAGCAGCCCCGGGGGGCGGTCTAATGAAAAACTGTTTTTT
J: TRBJ2-4; size: many; V: TRBV6-5; D: -; CDR3: CASSYSVRTRNIQYF; DNA: TGTGCCAGCAGTTACTCGGTCCGGACGAGAAACATTCAGTACTTC
J: TRBJ1-5; size: -; V: TRBV2; D: TRBD1; CDR3: CASKGATGVGQPQHF; DNA: TGTGCCAGCAAAGGGGCGACAGGGGTAGGTCAGCCCCAGCATTTT
J: TRBJ2-3; size: many; V: TRBV11-1; D: -; CDR3: CASSKGGGLASREDTQYF; DNA: TGTGCCAGCAGCAAGGGAGGGGGCCTAGCGAGTCGTGAAGATACGCAGTATTTT
J: TRBJ2-7; size: few; V: TRBV12-3/TRBV12-4; D: TRBD2; CDR3: CASSFGFGTNLYEQYF; DNA: TGTGCCAGCAGTTTTGGGTTCGGGACTAACCTCTACGAGCAGTACTTC
J: TRBJ2-5; size: few; V: TRBV10-3; D: -; CDR3: CAISEYSGIQETQYF; DNA: TGTGCCATCAGTGAGTATAGCGGAATCCAAGAGACCCAGTACTTC
J: TRBJ2-5; size: -; V: TRBV7-9; D: -; CDR3: CASSSNRAIETQYF; DNA: TGTGCCAGCAGTTCGAACAGAGCGATAGAGACCCAGTACTTC
J: TRBJ2-7; size: many; V: TRBV7-9; D: -; CDR3: CASSDTSYEQYF; DNA: TGTGCCAGCAGCGATACCTCCTACGAGCAGTACTTC
J: TRBJ2-7; size: many; V: TRBV12-3/TRBV12-4; D: -; CDR3: CASSPRDKVRYEQYF; DNA: TGTGCCAGCAGCCCACGGGACAAAGTCCGCTACGAGCAGTACTTC
J: TRBJ2-1; size: -; V: TRBV28; D: -; CDR3: CASSPRSGDNEQFF; DNA: TGTGCCAGCAGTCCCCGTAGCGGAGACAATGAGCAGTTCTTC
J: TRBJ1-5; size: -; V: TRBV3-1; D: -; CDR3: CASSSNSNQPQHF; DNA: TGTGCCAGCAGCTCGAATAGCAATCAGCCCCAGCATTTT
J: TRBJ2-3; size: few; V: TRBV29-1; D: -; CDR3: CSVTKRQAFTDTQYF; DNA: TGCAGCGTTACCAAGCGACAGGCGTTCACAGATACGCAGTATTTT
J: TRBJ1-2; size: -; V: TRBV15; D: -; CDR3: CATSRGGSGLYGYTF; DNA: TGTGCCACCAGCAGAGGTGGTTCGGGGCTCTATGGCTACACCTTC
J: TRBJ2-5; size: -; V: TRBV19; D: -; CDR3: CASSIAGGQETQYF; DNA: TGTGCCAGTAGTATAGCCGGGGGACAAGAGACCCAGTACTTC
J: TRBJ2-1; size: many; V: TRBV5-1; D: TRBD2; CDR3: CASSLMGLADNEQFF; DNA: TGCGCCAGCAGCTTGATGGGACTAGCGGACAATGAGCAGTTCTTC
J: TRBJ2-3; size: few; V: TRBV20-1; D: -; CDR3: CSAKGTPSQYF; DNA: TGCAGTGCTAAAGGGACGCCCTCGCAGTATTTT
J: TRBJ2-5; size: -; V: TRBV30; D: TRBD1; CDR3: CAWSANRGHVETQYF; DNA: TGTGCCTGGAGTGCGAACAGGGGGCACGTGGAGACCCAGTACTTC
J: TRBJ2-7; size: few; V: TRBV6-5; D: -; CDR3: CASSYSNLPGKQGPYEQYF; DNA: TGTGCCAGCAGTTACTCGAACCTTCCCGGGAAACAGGGACCCTACGAGCAGTACTTC
J: TRBJ1-6; size: -; V: TRBV2; D: -; CDR3: CASSDIGSINSPLHF; DNA: TGTGCCAGCAGTGATATAGGCAGTATCAATTCACCCCTCCACTTT
J: TRBJ1-4; size: few; V: TRBV3-1; D: TRBD1; CDR3: CASSRQGFNEKLFF; DNA: TGTGCCAGCAGCCGACAGGGCTTCAATGAAAAACTGTTTTTT
J: TRBJ2-1; size: few; V: TRBV7-2; D: TRBD2; CDR3: CASSPAGRTSSYNEQFF; DNA: TGTGCCAGCAGCCCAGCCGGAAGGACTAGCTCCTACAATGAGCAGTTCTTC
J: TRBJ2-1; size: few; V: TRBV5-5; D: TRBD2; CDR3: CASSLTTSGGSYNEQFF; DNA: TGTGCCAGCAGCTTAACGACTAGCGGGGGTTCCTACAATGAGCAGTTCTTC
J: TRBJ2-2; size: few; V: TRBV7-2; D: -; CDR3: CASSPVRGRNTGELFF; DNA: TGTGCCAGCAGCCCAGTCCGGGGGAGGAACACCGGGGAGCTGTTTTTT
J: TRBJ2-3; size: many; V: TRBV29-1; D: TRBD1; CDR3: CSGRQGPSYFPQYF; DNA: TGCAGCGGTCGACAGGGCCCCTCTTATTTCCCGCAGTATTTT
J: TRBJ2-7; size: few; V: TRBV7-9; D: -; CDR3: CASSHTTEHYSYEQYF; DNA: TGTGCCAGCAGTCATACCACAGAGCACTACTCCTACGAGCAGTACTTC
J: TRBJ1-1; size: few; V: TRBV11-3; D: TRBD1; CDR3: CASSPGTGHGTEAFF; DNA: TGTGCCAGCAGCCCAGGGACAGGGCATGGCACTGAAGCTTTCTTT
J: TRBJ2-3; size: -; V: TRBV3-1; D: TRBD1; CDR3: CASSPTRRTGSTDTQYF; DNA: TGTGCCAGCAGCCCCACCCGGAGGACAGGGTCCACAGATACGCAGTATTTT
J: TRBJ2-4; size: -; V: TRBV29-1; D: -; CDR3: CSVVMDSSPGHIQYF; DNA: TGCAGCGTTGTTATGGACAGCTCACCAGGGCACATTCAGTACTTC
J: TRBJ1-4; size: few; V: TRBV12-3/TRBV12-4; D: TRBD1; CDR3: CASRNGTGFDEKLFF; DNA: TGTGCCAGCAGAAATGGGACAGGGTTCGATGAAAAACTGTTTTTT
J: TRBJ2-3; size: few; V: TRBV20-1; D: TRBD1; CDR3: CSARVVDRGSTDTQYF; DNA: TGCAGTGCTAGAGTCGTTGACAGGGGAAGCACAGATACGCAGTATTTT
J: TRBJ2-1; size: -; V: TRBV2; D: TRBD2; CDR3: CASSSSGISYNEQFF; DNA: TGTGCCAGCAGTAGTAGCGGGATCTCCTACAATGAGCAGTTCTTC
J: TRBJ2-1; size: many; V: TRBV11-2; D: -; CDR3: CASSAGSSMVNEQFF; DNA: TGTGCCAGCAGCGCGGGGAGTTCTATGGTCAATGAGCAGTTCTTC
J: TRBJ1-1; size: -; V: TRBV7-2; D: -; CDR3: CASSLELFEGRTAFF; DNA: TGTGCCAGCAGCTTAGAATTGTTTGAGGGGCGCACGGCTTTCTTT
J: TRBJ2-7; size: few; V: TRBV21-1; D: -; CDR3: CASSKKDVRAGSYEQYF; DNA: TGTGCCAGCAGCAAGAAGGACGTCAGGGCAGGGTCCTACGAGCAGTACTTC
J: TRBJ2-1; size: -; V: TRBV3-1; D: -; CDR3: CASSGQGGPYNEQFF; DNA: TGTGCCAGCAGCGGTCAGGGGGGGCCCTACAATGAGCAGTTCTTC
J: TRBJ2-7; size: many; V: TRBV7-9; D: -; CDR3: CATTAQESVYEQYF; DNA: TGTGCCACGACAGCCCAGGAATCCGTCTACGAGCAGTACTTC
J: TRBJ2-7; size: -; V: TRBV12-3/TRBV12-4; D: TRBD1; CDR3: CASSRGQGWEQYF; DNA: TGTGCCAGCAGCAGAGGACAGGGCTGGGAGCAGTACTTC
J: TRBJ1-5; size: -; V: TRBV15; D: -; CDR3: CATSRDRGGGQPQHF; DNA: TGTGCCACCAGCAGAGATCGTGGGGGGGGACAGCCCCAGCATTTT
J: TRBJ2-2; size: few; V: TRBV27; D: -; CDR3: CASSPNSRGIPSPGELFF; DNA: TGTGCCAGCAGTCCCAACTCACGAGGGATTCCTTCACCCGGGGAGCTGTTTTTT
J: TRBJ2-2; size: -; V: TRBV20-1; D: -; CDR3: CSARVAASNTGELFF; DNA: TGCAGTGCTAGAGTAGCAGCATCGAACACCGGGGAGCTGTTTTTT
J: TRBJ2-7; size: -; V: TRBV30; D: -; CDR3: CAWSRADFYEQYF; DNA: TGTGCCTGGAGTAGGGCAGATTTTTACGAGCAGTACTTC
J: TRBJ2-7; size: few; V: TRBV20-1; D: TRBD2; CDR3: CSAGGRAGEQYF; DNA: TGCAGTGCCGGCGGGAGGGCCGGTGAGCAGTACTTC